A selection of T cell receptor beta chains follows, all from one sample in a study of glioma-infiltrating T cells after dendritic cell vaccination. Measured with immunoSEQ multiplex PCR; TCRdb has only the in-frame clones, and not every one. The table lists 85,000 to 95,000 clones, just over 85% of them singletons. The sequencing here drew on blood, taken before dendritic cell vaccination. The receptors were sampled from a human donor with glioblastoma. Both conserved end residues are part of each CDR3. The D gene is left open where the match is weak. Size tells how often a clone was seen (once, few, many) or the class of an expanded clone, and some rows leave it out.

TRBD1,TRBJ2-3,16,NA,TRBV7-6,CASSSQGWDRVDTQYF,TGTGCCAGCAGCTCCCAAGGGTGGGACAGGGTCGATACGCAGTATTTT
TRBD1,TRBJ2-1,15,NA,TRBV15,CATSRGQGISNEQFF,TGTGCCACCAGCAGAGGACAGGGGATATCCAATGAGCAGTTCTTC
NA,TRBJ2-5,16,NA,TRBV27,CASSIWAGGFQETQYF,TGTGCCAGCAGTATTTGGGCAGGGGGGTTTCAAGAGACCCAGTACTTC
NA,TRBJ2-3,13,once,TRBV18,CASSPPSTDTQYF,TGTGCCAGCTCACCACCTAGTACTGATACGCAGTATTTT
TRBD2,TRBJ2-7,15,NA,TRBV28,CASSPSGRTIYEQYF,TGTGCCAGCAGCCCAAGCGGGAGGACTATCTACGAGCAGTACTTC
NA,TRBJ2-4,13,NA,TRBV25-1,CARTRGTKNIQYF,TGTGCCAGGACCCGCGGGACCAAAAACATTCAGTACTTC
NA,TRBJ2-7,13,NA,TRBV7-9,CASSLGALPEQYF,TGTGCCAGCAGCTTAGGAGCTTTGCCGGAGCAGTACTTC
NA,TRBJ2-7,13,NA,TRBV5-4,CASNVQGTYEQYF,TGTGCCAGCAACGTACAGGGAACCTACGAGCAGTACTTC
TRBD2,TRBJ2-1,15,NA,TRBV25-1,CASSDAASGSDEQFF,TGTGCCAGCAGTGATGCGGCTAGCGGGAGCGATGAGCAGTTCTTC
TRBD1,TRBJ1-1,13,NA,TRBV2,CASNRQGQNEAFF,TGTGCCAGCAACCGACAGGGCCAGAATGAAGCTTTCTTT
NA,TRBJ2-7,12,NA,TRBV6-6,CASSLSSYEQYF,TGTGCCAGCAGCTTGTCGTCCTACGAGCAGTACTTC